Listed here is a single T cell receptor beta chain. The sample is drawn from a study of shared clonotypes between healthy human individuals. Study summary: Two women and a few men aged 18 to 49 served as donors. Plates per donor: three CD4 naive, three CD4 memory, two CD8 naive, one CD8 memory.

The length of the CDR3 is 18 residues. V lost 4 bases, J lost 0 bases, and 16 bases lay in between. Germline assignment: CDR1 SEHNR and CDR2 FQNEAQ (reference sequence). CD45RO-negative, CCR7-positively selected cells formed the naive CD8 fraction, excluding terminally differentiated effector memory CD45RA+ cells. Deep-level running was used for the assay. Sequencing used immunoSEQ multiplex PCR; TCRdb keeps in-frame clones, though not all of them. The sample gives about 2 million clones, about 94% of which show up once; around 1.1% is in the top ten. The receptor's source is a man younger than 35 in good health. J is TRBJ2-6 and V is TRBV7-9; the D is unclear. Sequenced material: naive CD8+ T cells sorted from blood. The DNA for the CDR3 is TGTGCCAGCAGCTCGTCGGTACTTAACACCTCTGGGGCCAACGTCCTGACTTTC. Amino acids: CASSSSVLNTSGANVLTF.